This T cell receptor (beta chain) emerged from a study of response to subunit inactivated influenza vaccine. TCRdb fed the RT-PCR reads into MiXCR, producing one record per CDR3 protein. The sample lists 150,000 to 200,000 distinct CDR3 sequences, 12% occurring once. This CDR3 spans 15 amino acids. Looked up from germline, CDR1 is MNHNS and CDR2 is SASEGT. Trimming removed 1 base at V and 3 bases at J, with 11 bases between. There are a few counts of this clonotype. This sample was shared with a second study, whose subject was T cells expressing NK-cell markers. From that second work: The authors generated TCR beta cDNA through 5'RACE template switching with UMIs. The TCR beta repertoires originated in sorted CD3+CD56+NKG2C+, CD3+CD56+NKG2C- and CD3+CD56-NKG2C+ T cells. Each of roughly six donors carried dominant NKG2C+ clonotypes accounting for about 1.0-7.5% of CD8+ T cells. There were a few donors in whom these clonotypes also led the CD3+CD56-NKG2C+ fraction. Expanded NKG2C+ T cell clones were not confirmed as HCMV-specific.

The sample consisted of CD8+ T cells sorted from PBMCs, taken roughly 13 days after vaccination. The chain carries TRBV6-1 and TRBJ2-3; unclear D gene. The clonotype was recovered from a man in his fifties or sixties who received an inactivated influenza vaccine. The CDR3 DNA reads TGTGCCAGCAGTGAAGTGGTAGGTGTAACAGATACGCAGTATTTT. As protein: CASSEVVGVTDTQYF.